This TCR beta chain was profiled in a study of patients and donors after allogeneic stem cell transplantation. Germline CDR1 and CDR2: SGHKS and YYEKEE (reference sequence). The CDR3 consists of 14 residues. Trimming removed 1 base at V and 1 base at J, with 8 bases between. TCRdb fed the RT-PCR reads into MiXCR, producing one record per CDR3 protein. The sample includes roughly 230,000 distinct CDR3 sequences, around 14% seen only once; the top ten take roughly 12%. This sequence joins TRBV5-5 and TRBJ1-1; D is ambiguous. Input material: blood, either unsorted or a sorted T cell fraction (not recorded which). The sequence came from a human donor who was either an allogeneic HSCT recipient or a stem cell or donor lymphocyte infusion donor (not recorded which). It is not recorded whose cells these are; they may come from a transplant donor. The CDR3 region is CASSLLAGNTEAFF. The CDR3 DNA follows: TGTGCCAGCAGCTTGTTGGCAGGGAACACTGAAGCTTTCTTT.